These 22 T cell receptor beta chains were all obtained from the same sample, sequenced in a study of blood T cell repertoires in COVID-19. Some clones are missing from TCRdb's copy, which holds only in-frame ones; the method was immunoSEQ multiplex PCR. The sample has fewer than 300,000 clones; about 89% are singletons. Sequencing used peripheral blood. These receptors all come from a woman in her 30s with COVID-19, enrolled during active disease.

This chain uses TRBV18 with TRBJ1-1; 7 nucleotides match TRBD1. CDR1 is KGHSH, CDR2 LQKENI, per germline. This CDR3 comprises 14 residues. V lost 2 bases to trimming and J lost 7 bases; unmatched junction nucleotides: 7. The CDR3 DNA sequence: TGTGCCAGCTCACCAGGACAGGAAGGGCTTGAAGCTTTCTTT. It specifies CASSPGQEGLEAFF.

The V and J genes are TRBV13 and TRBJ2-7, with 8 positions matching TRBD2. J was trimmed by 5 bases and V by 1 base; bases with no gene match: 4. From germline, CDR1 is PRHDT and CDR2 FYEKMQ (reference sequence). The CDR3 contains 14 residues. CDR3 bases: TGTGCCAGCAGCTTAGCGGGAGGGCCCGACGAGCAGTACTTC. As protein: CASSLAGGPDEQYF.

This chain connects TRBV6-5 to TRBJ2-7; the D gene is possibly TRBD1 (5 bases). The CDR3 covers 12 residues. Germline CDR1 and CDR2: MNHEY and SVGAGI. CDR3 region: CGSGQGYYEQYF. The CDR3 bases are TGTGGAAGTGGGCAGGGCTACTACGAGCAGTACTTC.

The V and J genes are TRBV5-4 and TRBJ1-1; TRBD1 matches at 10 bases. Germline-derived CDR1 and CDR2 are SGHNT and YYREEE (reference sequence). V lost 4 bases and J lost 4; bases outside the gene matches: 7. The CDR3 covers 15 residues. The CDR3, as DNA: TGTGCCAGCAGCCCCAGACAGGGGGCGGGCACTGAAGCTTTCTTT. Its translation is CASSPRQGAGTEAFF.

The V and J genes are TRBV12-5 and TRBJ1-3; 8 nucleotides agree with TRBD1. V was pared by 1 base and J by 8 bases, with 10 bases of the junction left unmatched. CDR1 LGHNT and CDR2 FRNRAP come from the germline V gene. The CDR3 is 16 residues long. The CDR3 DNA reads as TGTGCTAGTGGTTTGGACAACGGACAGGGCCGGGACACCATATATTTT. Protein sequence: CASGLDNGQGRDTIYF.

V and J are TRBV5-1 and TRBJ2-7, with D possibly being TRBD1 (6 bases). V lost 0 bases and J lost 4, with 8 bases in between. Germline CDR1 reads SGHRS; CDR2 reads YFSETQ. The CDR3 runs 13 residues. CDR3: CASSLVGQYEQYF. CDR3 nucleotides: TGCGCCAGCAGCTTGGTAGGACAGTACGAGCAGTACTTC.

The J gene is TRBJ1-5, the V gene TRBV30, with D perhaps TRBD1 (5 bases). V lost 5 bases and J lost 5, with 13 bases in between. Germline loops: CDR1 GTSNPN, CDR2 SVGIG (reference sequence). The CDR3 totals 13 residues. The CDR3 reads CAWGRDRDQPQHF. CDR3 nucleotides: TGTGCCTGGGGCAGGGATCGGGATCAGCCCCAGCATTTT.

The chain joins TRBV5-1 to TRBJ1-2, with 10 bases fitting TRBD1. CDR1 and CDR2 from the germline V gene are SGHRS and YFSETQ. CDR3 length: 14 residues. V was clipped by 4 bases and J by 1 base; unmatched bases: 1. The CDR3 DNA is TGCGCCAGCAGCCGGGACAGGGGTAACTATGGCTACACCTTC. This codes for CASSRDRGNYGYTF.

The CDR3 coding sequence is TGCGCCAGCAGTGACCCCGGGACTAGCGGCATTAGCTCCTACAATGAGCAGTTCTTC. This sequence encodes CASSDPGTSGISSYNEQFF. This chain joins TRBV10-2 and TRBJ2-1; 11 bases map to TRBD2. Germline trimming cut 3 bases from V and 0 bases from J; bases unmatched to any gene: 10. This CDR3 contains 19 residues. Germline V gene data show CDR1 as WSHSY and CDR2 as SAAADI.

The chain couples TRBV7-8 to TRBJ1-1; D perhaps matches TRBD1 (6 bases). V was trimmed by 4 bases and J by 3 bases, leaving 15 bases between them. The CDR3 is 15 amino acids. Germline CDR1 SGHVS, CDR2 FQNEAQ. For the CDR3, the DNA is TGTGCCAGCAGCTCACAGGGTGTGAGGGACACTGAAGCTTTCTTT. It specifies CASSSQGVRDTEAFF.

V is TRBV5-1 and J is TRBJ2-3, with unresolved D. V lost 3 bases and J 0 bases, leaving 11 bases between the germline ends. This CDR3 is 15 amino acids long. The germline V gene has CDR1 SGHRS and CDR2 YFSETQ. This CDR3 is CASSSLSASTDTQYF. The CDR3 DNA reads as TGCGCCAGCAGCTCCCTGAGTGCTAGCACAGATACGCAGTATTTT.

This sequence joins TRBV28 and TRBJ2-2; 9 bases fit TRBD1. The J segment lost 2 bases and the V segment lost 9 bases, leaving 4 bases of the junction unmatched. Germline assignment: CDR1 MDHEN and CDR2 SYDVKM. The CDR3 totals 14 residues. The CDR3, as DNA: TGTGCCAGTTGGGACAGGGCTAACACCGGGGAGCTGTTTTTT. Amino acids: CASWDRANTGELFF. Combining the CDR3 with reference TRBV28 and TRBJ2-2 gives the whole variable domain DVKVTQSSRYLVKRTGEKVFLECVQDMDHENMFWYRQDPGLGLRLIYFSYDVKMKEKGDIPEGYSVSREKKERFSLILESASTNQTSMYLCASWDRANTGELFFGEGSRLTVL.

V gene TRBV2 combines with J gene TRBJ2-2; 7 bases match TRBD1. CDR1 and CDR2 (germline): SNHLY, FYNNEI. Trimming at V came to 9 bases and at J to 2 bases, leaving 9 bases not matched to a gene. This CDR3 is built from 15 residues. The CDR3 DNA reads as TGTGCCAGGACCCAGGGACAGATAAACACCGGGGAGCTGTTTTTT. This codes for CARTQGQINTGELFF.

The gene calls are TRBV3-1 (or the pseudogene TRBV3-2) and TRBJ2-7; 9 nucleotides line up with TRBD2. The CDR3 totals 16 residues. Per the germline V gene, CDR1 is LGHDT and CDR2 is YNNKEL (reference sequence). With V trimmed by 4 bases and J by 1 base, 8 bases remained unmatched. CDR3 region: CASSRQGLAGSYEQYF. In DNA form, the CDR3 reads TGTGCCAGCAGCCGGCAGGGGCTAGCGGGGTCCTACGAGCAGTACTTC.

This clone was picked up one time. This chain links TRBV19 with TRBJ2-1; TRBD1 might be the D (5 bases). CDR3 length equals 15 residues. V lost 3 bases and J 0 bases, leaving 9 bases between the germline ends. Germline assignment: CDR1 LNHDA and CDR2 SQIVND (reference sequence). The CDR3 loop reads CASSMPTVSYNEQFF. As DNA, the CDR3 is TGTGCCAGTAGTATGCCGACAGTCTCCTACAATGAGCAGTTCTTC. Variable domain in full (rest from reference TRBV19 and TRBJ2-1): DGGITQSPKYLFRKEGQNVTLSCEQNLNHDAMYWYRQDPGQGLRLIYYSQIVNDFQKGDIAEGYSVSREKKESFPLTVTSAQKNPTAFYLCASSMPTVSYNEQFFGPGTRLTVL.

The chain joins TRBV13 to TRBJ1-2, with 9 bases matching TRBD1. After removal of 5 bases from V and 7 bases from J, the junction contained 8 bases not matched to a gene. The CDR3 runs to 14 residues. Germline V gives CDR1 PRHDT, CDR2 FYEKMQ (reference sequence). Here the CDR3 DNA reads TGTGCCAGCAGCCTCCCGGACAGGGGTACTGGCTACACCTTC. Protein: CASSLPDRGTGYTF.

The V gene is TRBV2, the J gene TRBJ2-7; no clear D. V was trimmed by 1 base and J by 0 bases, leaving 10 bases between them. Germline values: CDR1 SNHLY, CDR2 FYNNEI. This CDR3 spans 15 amino acids. The CDR3 DNA reads TGTGCCAGCAGTGAAGAGCGCGGCTCCTCCTACGAGCAGTACTTC. As protein: CASSEERGSSYEQYF.

The chain joins TRBV2 to TRBJ2-3; TRBD2 matches at 8 bases. The germline V gene encodes CDR1 SNHLY and CDR2 FYNNEI. Trimming took 4 bases from V and 3 from J; bases not matched to a gene: 6. The CDR3 covers 15 residues. CDR3 nucleotides: TGTGCCAGCAGTGGCGGAGCGGGAGTGACAGATACGCAGTATTTT. Translation gives CASSGGAGVTDTQYF.

This sequence joins TRBV24-1 and TRBJ1-1, with 7 bases lining up with TRBD1. This CDR3 is built from 17 residues. The V gene end was trimmed by 3 bases and the J gene end by 0 bases; junction bases not matched to a gene: 9. CDR1 is KGHDR, CDR2 SFDVKD, per germline. As DNA, the CDR3 is TGTGCCACCAGTGATCAGGACAGGTCGGACATGAACACTGAAGCTTTCTTT. Translation: CATSDQDRSDMNTEAFF.

V usage is TRBV5-6 and J usage is TRBJ2-6; 9 nucleotides line up with TRBD2. The CDR3 runs to 13 residues. V was clipped by 2 bases and J by 13 bases; unmatched bases: 4. Per germline, CDR1 SGHDT and CDR2 YYEEEE. CDR3 coding DNA: TGTGCCAGCAGCTTCGGGACTAGCTGGGTCCTGACTTTC. Protein: CASSFGTSWVLTF.

This chain connects TRBV6-5 to TRBJ1-1, with D maybe TRBD1 (6 bases). Deletions cut 5 bases from V and 1 base from J, with 14 bases between. Germline CDR1 and CDR2: MNHEY and SVGAGI. The CDR3 length is 15 residues. This chain's CDR3 is CASSTTDRRNTEAFF. Written as DNA, the CDR3 is TGTGCCAGCAGTACCACGGACAGACGGAACACTGAAGCTTTCTTT.

The chain has TRBV18 and TRBJ1-1, with a tentative D call TRBD1 (5 bases). Trimming removed 8 bases from V and 6 bases from J, with 16 bases in between. This CDR3 is 13 amino acids long. CDR1 and CDR2 from the germline V gene are KGHSH and LQKENI. The CDR3 here is CASGGVVGAEAFF. Written as DNA, the CDR3 is TGTGCCAGCGGAGGGGTTGTAGGAGCTGAAGCTTTCTTT.